This T cell receptor (beta chain) appears in the sequencing data of a study of post-analysis software for immune sequencing data. This clonotype was seen many times. Its antigen is currently unknown. Points from the study as a whole: Patients used a handful of TRBV segments, including TRBV5-6, TRBV5-1 and TRBV20-1, more often than controls.

Germline V gene lookup returns CDR1 MGHRA and CDR2 YSYEKL. V was clipped by 3 bases and J by 4 bases; unmatched bases: 10. This CDR3 has 16 amino acids. Prepared TCR beta cDNA libraries contained unique molecular identifiers. TCRdb re-called the PCR reads with MiXCR, one entry per CDR3 protein. The profile shows 150,000 to 200,000 distinct CDR3 sequences, approximately 30% of them singletons. Sequences were obtained from blood. The chain is built from TRBV4-1 and TRBJ2-3; 7 bases agree with TRBD2. This sequence was found in a girl aged 10 to 17 with multiple sclerosis. DNA for the CDR3: TGCGCCAGCAGCCAGGGTGGACTAGGGAAGGCAGATACGCAGTATTTT. It is translated as CASSQGGLGKADTQYF.